This TCR beta chain was identified during a study of T cell changes during pregnancy in multiple sclerosis. The CDR3 runs 15 residues. CDR1 SSHAT and CDR2 FNYEAQ come from the germline V gene (reference sequence). Concerning this clone itself: At one end the junction does not follow the germline gene, possibly because of a read error.

Clones were read by immunoSEQ multiplex PCR, and TCRdb kept only the in-frame ones, dropping some. This table has tens of thousands of clones, roughly 93% appearing once. The chain couples TRBV7-7 to TRBJ2-5, with TRBD2 matching over 7 bases. This TCR was recovered from a female donor with multiple sclerosis, enrolled in a pregnancy study. The specimen was peripheral blood, collected in the second trimester of pregnancy. CDR3 in amino acids: CASSLGPGGQETQYF. Here the CDR3 DNA reads TGTGCTAGCAGCTTAGGCCCGGGGGGCCAAGAGACCCAGTACTTC.